This TCR beta chain derives from a study of CXCR3-negative and CXCR3-positive naive CD8 T cells. Study details: Sequencing brought in around 140 million TRB reads altogether, and each library got about 1.5 +/- 0.3 million.

Germline CDR1 reads DFQATT; CDR2 reads SNEGSKA (reference sequence). The CDR3 spans 16 residues. Libraries were UMI-labeled 5' RACE TRB cDNA. Using the 5' RACE reads, TCRdb records one entry per CDR3 protein without DNA. Listed are fewer than 95,000 distinct CDR3 sequences; around 1.7% falls within the top ten. A word on this clonotype: Its antigen is not known.

Findings and limits, study-wide: Memory cells differed in TRBV-TRBJ usage, but naive CXCR3-negative and CXCR3-positive cells had similar usage.

The chain combines TRBV20-1 with TRBJ2-7; TCRdb selects TRBD2, and the lack of DNA leaves this call unchecked. The sample comprised naive CXCR3- CD8+ T cells from blood. Specified subset: CD45RO-CCR7+CD27+CD95- naive CD8+ T cells lacking CXCR3 (TNR3-). This sequence originates from a human donor in good health. Some clones in this sample may be carry-over from other donors' samples. The CDR3 loop reads CSAERLAGGAVYEQYF.